This is a list of T cell receptor beta chains from one sample in a study of shared clonotypes between healthy human individuals. Libraries were prepared by immunoSEQ multiplex PCR; TCRdb keeps only in-frame clonotypes and omits some of them. The top ten hold about 0.32% of the sample, which has roughly 380,000 clones, about 96% seen once. Sequencing was carried out using memory CD8+ T cells sorted from blood. Receptors were obtained from a young man in good health. CDR3s include the opening cysteine and the closing phenylalanine or tryptophan. D genes are given only for firm matches. Rows may omit the clone size; those that give it use once, few, many or a size class.

>TRBJ1-1|TRBV5-4|.|.|13
TGTGCCAGCAGCTTGGGAGCGGATTTGGTAGTGTTCTTT
CASSLGADLVVFF
>TRBJ1-2|TRBV19|.|.|15
TGTGCCAGTAGTATACCCGGACCAGGAGTGCGTGGCTACACCTTC
CASSIPGPGVRGYTF
>TRBJ1-1|TRBV5-1|.|.|14
TGCGCCAGCAGCTTGTTTACGGGGAACACTGAAGCTTTCTTT
CASSLFTGNTEAFF
>TRBJ2-1|TRBV19|.|.|16
TGTGCCAGTAGTATAGGGACGGGAGTTGGGTACAATGAGCAGTTCTTC
CASSIGTGVGYNEQFF
>TRBJ2-5|TRBV5-1|.|.|12
TGCGCCAGCAGCTTCTCTAGCGAGCCCCAGTACTTC
CASSFSSEPQYF
>TRBJ2-1|TRBV28|TRBD2|.|14
TGTGCCAGCAGGAGCGGGAGCTCCTACAATGAGCAGTTCTTC
CASRSGSSYNEQFF
>TRBJ2-7|TRBV6-5|.|.|15
TGTGCCAGCAGTTACTCGGGGTGGCCGCTAGACGAGCAGTACTTC
CASSYSGWPLDEQYF
>TRBJ2-7|TRBV5-4|.|once|15
TGTGCCAGCAGCTTGGCCGCAGGAGGCGTCGACGAGCAGTACTTC
CASSLAAGGVDEQYF
>TRBJ2-2|TRBV4-1|.|.|14
TGCGCCAGCAGCGCTAGACCCCTAACCGGGGAGCTGTTTTTT
CASSARPLTGELFF
>TRBJ1-4|TRBV29-1|TRBD1|.|13
TGCAGCGTCCCCGGGACAGGAAGTGAAAAACTGTTTTTT
CSVPGTGSEKLFF
>TRBJ2-2|TRBV5-1|TRBD2|.|16
TGCGCCAGCAGCTTTCTAGCGGGAGGGAACACCGGGGAGCTGTTTTTT
CASSFLAGGNTGELFF
>TRBJ2-3|TRBV9|TRBD1|.|14
TGTGCCAGCAGCGTAGGGACAGGGGGAGATACGCAGTATTTT
CASSVGTGGDTQYF
>TRBJ2-1|TRBV10-3|.|.|12
TGTGCCATCAGAGCGGAGGGCAATGAGCAGTTCTTC
CAIRAEGNEQFF
>TRBJ1-5|TRBV7-9|TRBD1|.|17
TGTGCCAGCAGCTTGTCCACAGGGGCCGCGGGCAATCAGCCCCAGCATTTT
CASSLSTGAAGNQPQHF
>TRBJ1-3|TRBV7-9|.|.|15
TGTGCCAGCAGCCGTCAGACCCTCTCTGGAAACACCATATATTTT
CASSRQTLSGNTIYF
>TRBJ2-2|TRBV9|TRBD2|.|20
TGTGCCAGCAGCGTAGCACCTTCGCCGTCTTGGACTAGCGGAACCGGGGAGCTGTTTTTT
CASSVAPSPSWTSGTGELFF
>TRBJ2-3|TRBV7-2|.|.|13
TGTGCCAGCAGCTTATGGGGTGCAGATACGCAGTATTTT
CASSLWGADTQYF
>TRBJ2-2|TRBV27|.|.|12
TGTGCCAGCAGTTCGGGAAGCCGGGAGCTGTTTTTT
CASSSGSRELFF
>TRBJ2-5|TRBV5-4|TRBD2|.|17
TGTGCCAGCAGCAATCCGGGACTAGCGGAGACAAAAGAGACCCAGTACTTC
CASSNPGLAETKETQYF
>TRBJ2-2|TRBV11-2|.|.|14
TGTGCCAGCAGCACGGTCCCCGACACCGGGGAGCTGTTTTTT
CASSTVPDTGELFF
>TRBJ2-7|TRBV10-3|TRBD1|.|13
TGTGCCATCAGTGACAGGGGGTCCTACGAGCAGTACTTC
CAISDRGSYEQYF
>TRBJ1-2|TRBV7-9|.|.|14
TGTGCCAGCAGCTTAATTGGACAGAGCTATGGCTACACCTTC
CASSLIGQSYGYTF
>TRBJ2-4|TRBV2|.|.|16
TGTGCCAGCAGTGGAGCAGCGACCTTAGCCAAAAACATTCAGTACTTC
CASSGAATLAKNIQYF
>TRBJ1-2|TRBV6-1|TRBD1|.|13
TGTGCCAGTCACAGGGGAGTGGACTATGGCTACACCTTC
CASHRGVDYGYTF
>TRBJ2-1|TRBV6-1|TRBD2|.|15
TGTGCCAGCACCCCGGGACTAGCGGTCGACAATGAGCAGTTCTTC
CASTPGLAVDNEQFF
>TRBJ2-7|TRBV7-2|.|.|15
TGTGCCAGCAGCTTAAGGCCAGGGGACGTCTACGAGCAGTACTTC
CASSLRPGDVYEQYF
>TRBJ2-2|TRBV2|.|.|14
TGTGCCAGCAGTGATTTACAGGGCACCGGGGAGCTGTTTTTT
CASSDLQGTGELFF
>TRBJ2-7|TRBV6-6|.|.|14
TGTGCCAGCAGTTACTCCCCGGGACAAGACGAGCAGTACTTC
CASSYSPGQDEQYF
>TRBJ2-3|TRBV10-1|.|.|14
TGCGCCAGCAGTGAGCAAACCCACACAGATACGCAGTATTTT
CASSEQTHTDTQYF
>TRBJ2-3|TRBV19|TRBD2|.|17
TGTGCCAGTAGTCCCCGACTAGCGGGCACTAGCACAGATACGCAGTATTTT
CASSPRLAGTSTDTQYF
>TRBJ1-4|TRBV25-1|TRBD1|.|13
TGTGCCAGCAGTTTAGGGGGCGCCGGAAAACTGTTTTTT
CASSLGGAGKLFF
>TRBJ2-7|TRBV2|.|.|14
TGTGCCAGCAGGCTACCGGTTGCGGATAACGAGCAGTACTTC
CASRLPVADNEQYF
>TRBJ2-1|TRBV7-2|.|.|12
TGTGCCAGCGGGACGGTCTACAATGAGCAGTTCTTC
CASGTVYNEQFF
>TRBJ2-7|TRBV2|.|.|13
TGTGCCAGCATCAGGGACCATACCTACGAGCAGTACTTC
CASIRDHTYEQYF
>TRBJ2-3|TRBV7-2|.|.|16
TGTGCCAGCACCTTACGGCCCCCGGGAGTGGGAGATACGCAGTATTTT
CASTLRPPGVGDTQYF
>TRBJ1-3|TRBV6-1|.|.|16
TGTGCCAGCAGTGAAGGGCGGGCCTTGGTAGGAAACACCATATATTTT
CASSEGRALVGNTIYF
>TRBJ2-1|TRBV6-1|.|.|15
TGTGCCAGCAACGGCGGGACCAACTCCTACAATGAGCAGTTCTTC
CASNGGTNSYNEQFF
>TRBJ1-1|TRBV5-7|.|.|16
TGTGCCAGCAGCTTCATGCAGAGGAAGGGATACACTGAAGCTTTCTTT
CASSFMQRKGYTEAFF
>TRBJ2-3|TRBV2|.|.|14
TGTGCCAGCAGTGCGCCTAGCGCCACAGATACGCAGTATTTT
CASSAPSATDTQYF
>TRBJ2-2|TRBV5-5|TRBD2|.|15
TGTGCCAGCAGCTTGACTAGCGCGAACACCGGGGAGCTGTTTTTT
CASSLTSANTGELFF